The entry below describes one T cell receptor (beta chain). Antigen specificity is unknown. The data belong to a study of cytomegalovirus exposure and HLA in healthy donors. Overall study: From 150 million to 200 million T cells, an earlier analysis saw approximately 110 million unique TCR beta sequences.

60 Vbeta and 13 Jbeta primers were used in PCR. Clones were sequenced by immunoSEQ multiplex PCR, and TCRdb holds only the in-frame ones, with some missing. In the table there are roughly 190,000 clones, 87% of which are singletons. Study-wide results and caveats: Accurate HLA-A and HLA-B prediction from TCR beta sequences was reported for most subjects. After further analysis at a later stage, 16,951 TCR beta sequences were associated with HLA alleles at 0.05 false discovery rate.

In germline, CDR1 is MNHNS, CDR2 SASEGT. The CDR3 loop spans 15 amino acids. V lost 7 bases and J lost 0, with 13 bases in between. Input material: PBMCs. The sequence was obtained from a boy aged 2 to 10 in good health and CMV-seronegative. The chain uses TRBV6-1 and TRBJ1-5; D is ambiguous. In DNA form, the CDR3 reads TGTGCCAGCAACCCGGGTCCTGGTAGCAATCAGCCCCAGCATTTT. Translating gives CASNPGPGSNQPQHF.